This T cell receptor beta chain was obtained from a study of blood T cell repertoires in COVID-19. TCRdb's table, derived via immunoSEQ multiplex PCR, lists solely in-frame clones and lacks some. The sample contains around 270,000 clones, about 87% of which appear only once. CDR1 LNHDA and CDR2 SQIVND come from the germline V gene (reference sequence). V lost 3 bases and J lost 7; bases outside the gene matches: 6. CDR3 size: 14 residues. The receptor was derived from a man aged 55 to 70 who had recovered from COVID-19. Sequencing was carried out using peripheral blood. The chain employs TRBV19 and TRBJ2-1; TRBD2 aligns across 7 bases. The CDR3 DNA is TGTGCCAGTAGTATCTCATATAGCGGGAATGAGCAGTTCTTC. The encoded protein is CASSISYSGNEQFF.